This T cell receptor beta chain was captured in a study of T-cell memory formation after mild COVID-19. With constant-segment primers, 5'RACE yielded cDNA libraries of TCR alpha and TCR beta that carried sample barcodes and UMIs. TCRdb ran MiXCR on the 5' RACE reads and lists one entry per CDR3 protein. The table lists 250,000 to 300,000 distinct CDR3 sequences, approximately 19% of them singletons. Of note for this clonotype: The antigen is not known.

Study results and caveats: Nothing showed for sure that second-wave clones peaking on day 37 were SARS-CoV-2 specific. Clones that contracted from day 15 to 85 had balanced CD4/CD8; later expanders were CD4+ biased. Most CD4+ clones that shrank were in CM and EM, while CD8+ ones turned up in EMRA.

The CDR3 runs 14 residues. Looked up from germline, CDR1 is DFQATT and CDR2 is SNEGSKA (reference sequence). J lost 3 bases, V lost 3 bases, and 5 bases had no gene match. The receptor's source is a man aged 18 to 30 who had mild COVID-19 (a few samples of this study predate the infection). Cell type and time point are not known. What was sequenced was PBMCs or a T cell subset sorted from them (not recorded which). This chain joins TRBV20-1 and TRBJ1-2; 9 nucleotides agree with TRBD1. The CDR3: CSASRTGGDYGYTF. Here the CDR3 DNA reads TGCAGTGCTAGCCGTACAGGGGGCGACTATGGCTACACCTTC.